The source of this T cell receptor (beta chain) is a study of blood T cell repertoires in COVID-19. V was clipped by 2 bases and J by 3 bases; unmatched bases: 5. There are 16 residues in the CDR3. Per germline, CDR1 SGHRS and CDR2 YFSETQ. Profiled with immunoSEQ multiplex PCR; TCRdb holds only in-frame clones, not every one. Altogether around 130,000 clones are present, roughly nine tenths being singletons, with the ten largest covering 28%. Sequenced: peripheral blood. V and J are TRBV5-1 and TRBJ2-1; 10 positions agree with TRBD2. This clonotype originated in a man between 65 and 80 years old with active or convalescent COVID-19. The CDR3 loop is CASSLLAGSSYNEQFF. The CDR3 bases are TGCGCCAGCAGCTTACTAGCGGGATCTAGCTACAATGAGCAGTTCTTC.